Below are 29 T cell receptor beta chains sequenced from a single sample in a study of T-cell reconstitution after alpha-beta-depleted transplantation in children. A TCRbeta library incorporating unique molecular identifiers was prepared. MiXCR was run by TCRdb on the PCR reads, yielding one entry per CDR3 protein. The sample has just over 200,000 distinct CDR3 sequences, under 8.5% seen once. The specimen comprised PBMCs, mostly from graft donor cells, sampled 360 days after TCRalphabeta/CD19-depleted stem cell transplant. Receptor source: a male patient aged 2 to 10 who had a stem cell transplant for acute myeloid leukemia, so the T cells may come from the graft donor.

The CDR3 sequence is CAIRTGGGYGYTF. The CDR3, as DNA: TGTGCCATCAGAACAGGGGGCGGGTATGGCTACACCTTC. The chain employs TRBV10-3 and TRBJ1-2; 9 bases are shared with TRBD1. CDR1 is ENHRY and CDR2 is SYGVKD in the germline V gene. J gave up 5 bases and V 6 bases, and 4 bases lay outside the gene matches. CDR3 length equals 13 residues.

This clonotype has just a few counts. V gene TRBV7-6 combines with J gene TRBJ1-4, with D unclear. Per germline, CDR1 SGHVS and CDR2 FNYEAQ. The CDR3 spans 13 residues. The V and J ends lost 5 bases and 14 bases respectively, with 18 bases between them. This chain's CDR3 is CASSQPDPGVLFF. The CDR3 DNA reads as TGTGCCAGCAGCCAGCCAGACCCGGGAGTTCTGTTTTTT.

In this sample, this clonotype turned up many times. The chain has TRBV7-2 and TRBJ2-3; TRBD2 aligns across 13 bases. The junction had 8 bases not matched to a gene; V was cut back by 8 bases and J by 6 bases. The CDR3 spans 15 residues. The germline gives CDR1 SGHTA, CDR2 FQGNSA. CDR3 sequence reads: CASSGLAGVWDTQYF. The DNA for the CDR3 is TGTGCCAGCTCAGGACTAGCGGGAGTATGGGATACGCAGTATTTT.

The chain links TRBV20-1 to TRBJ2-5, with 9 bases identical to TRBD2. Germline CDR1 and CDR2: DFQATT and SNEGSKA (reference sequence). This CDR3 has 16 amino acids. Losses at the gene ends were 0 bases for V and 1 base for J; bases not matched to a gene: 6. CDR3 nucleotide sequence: TGCAGTGCTAGAGAGGTGGGACTAGCAATCCAAGAGACCCAGTACTTC. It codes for CSAREVGLAIQETQYF.

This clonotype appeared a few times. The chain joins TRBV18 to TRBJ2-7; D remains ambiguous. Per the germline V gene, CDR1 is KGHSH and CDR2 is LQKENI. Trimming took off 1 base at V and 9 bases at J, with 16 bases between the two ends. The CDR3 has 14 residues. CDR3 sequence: CASSPRPSPDGQYV. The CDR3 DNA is TGTGCCAGCTCACCACGGCCTAGTCCGGACGGGCAGTACGTC.

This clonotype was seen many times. CDR3 sequence reads: CASSPRGGTDTQYF. DNA for the CDR3: TGTGCCAGCAGCCCCAGAGGTGGCACAGATACGCAGTATTTT. The chain recombines TRBV7-3 with TRBJ2-3; no reliable D call. This CDR3 has 14 residues. Between the trimmed V and J ends, which lost 5 bases and 1 base, there was a span of 10 bases. Germline loops: CDR1 SGHTA, CDR2 FQGTGA.

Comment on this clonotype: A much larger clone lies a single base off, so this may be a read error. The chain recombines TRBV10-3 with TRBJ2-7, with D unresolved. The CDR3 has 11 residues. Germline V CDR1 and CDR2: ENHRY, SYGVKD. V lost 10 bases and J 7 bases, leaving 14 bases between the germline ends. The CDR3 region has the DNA TGTGCCACCAGGAGATATTGGGAGCAGTACTTC. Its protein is CATRRYWEQYF.

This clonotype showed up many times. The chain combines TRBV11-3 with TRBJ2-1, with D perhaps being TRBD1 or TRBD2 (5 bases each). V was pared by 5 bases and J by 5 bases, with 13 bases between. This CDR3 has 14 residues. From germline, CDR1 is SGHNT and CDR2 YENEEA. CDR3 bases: TGTGCCAGCAGCCTCAGAGGGGCTAACAATGAGCAGTTCTTC. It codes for CASSLRGANNEQFF.

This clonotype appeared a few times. The CDR3 DNA reads TGCGCCAGCAGGCCCGACAGGGGCAATCAGCCCCAGCATTTT. Amino acid sequence: CASRPDRGNQPQHF. The chain links TRBV5-1 to TRBJ1-5, with 7 bases identical to TRBD1. The CDR3 extends over 14 amino acids. Germline CDR1 is SGHRS and CDR2 is YFSETQ. J gave up 2 bases and V 5 bases, and 4 bases lay outside the gene matches.

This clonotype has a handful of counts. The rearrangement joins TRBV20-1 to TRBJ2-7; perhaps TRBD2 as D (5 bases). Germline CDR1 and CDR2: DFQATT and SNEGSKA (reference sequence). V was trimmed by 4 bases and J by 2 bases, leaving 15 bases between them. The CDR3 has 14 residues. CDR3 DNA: TGCAGTGCTATGAGGGCTTTACCTCCCTACGAGCAGTACTTC. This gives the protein CSAMRALPPYEQYF.

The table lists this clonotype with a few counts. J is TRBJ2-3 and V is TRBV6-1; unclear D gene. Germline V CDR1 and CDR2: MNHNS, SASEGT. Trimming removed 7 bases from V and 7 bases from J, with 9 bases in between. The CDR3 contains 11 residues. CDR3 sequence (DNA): TGTGCCAGCATGTGGGAATATACGCAGTATTTT. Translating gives CASMWEYTQYF.

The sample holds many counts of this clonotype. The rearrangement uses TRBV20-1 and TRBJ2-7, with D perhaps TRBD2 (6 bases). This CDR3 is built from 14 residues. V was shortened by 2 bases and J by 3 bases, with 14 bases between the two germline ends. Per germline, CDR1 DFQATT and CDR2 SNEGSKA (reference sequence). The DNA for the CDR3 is TGCAGTGCTAGAATCGGGAGTGGGTACTACGAGCAGTACTTC. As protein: CSARIGSGYYEQYF.

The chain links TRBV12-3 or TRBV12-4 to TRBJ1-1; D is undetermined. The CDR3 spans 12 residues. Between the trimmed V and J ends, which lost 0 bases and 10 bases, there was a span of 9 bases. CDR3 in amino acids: CASSLAQSRAFF. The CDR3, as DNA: TGTGCCAGCAGTTTAGCCCAGTCGAGAGCTTTCTTT.

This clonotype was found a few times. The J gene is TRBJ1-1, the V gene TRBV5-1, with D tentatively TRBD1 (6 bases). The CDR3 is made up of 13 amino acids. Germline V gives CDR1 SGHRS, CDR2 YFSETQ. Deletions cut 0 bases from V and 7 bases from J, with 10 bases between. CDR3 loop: CASSLVGASEAFF. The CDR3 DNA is TGCGCCAGCAGCTTGGTGGGGGCAAGTGAAGCTTTCTTT. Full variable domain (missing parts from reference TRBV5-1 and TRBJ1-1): KAGVTQTPRYLIKTRGQQVTLSCSPISGHRSVSWYQQTPGQGLQFLFEYFSETQRNKGNFPGRFSGRQFSNSRSEMNVSTLELGDSALYLCASSLVGASEAFFGQGTRLTVV.

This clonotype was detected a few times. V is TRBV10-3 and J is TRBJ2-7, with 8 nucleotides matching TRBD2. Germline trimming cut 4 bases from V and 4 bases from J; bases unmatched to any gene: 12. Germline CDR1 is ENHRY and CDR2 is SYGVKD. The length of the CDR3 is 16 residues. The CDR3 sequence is CAISGAGEREIYEQYF. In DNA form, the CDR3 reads TGTGCCATCAGTGGGGCAGGGGAGCGGGAGATATACGAGCAGTACTTC.

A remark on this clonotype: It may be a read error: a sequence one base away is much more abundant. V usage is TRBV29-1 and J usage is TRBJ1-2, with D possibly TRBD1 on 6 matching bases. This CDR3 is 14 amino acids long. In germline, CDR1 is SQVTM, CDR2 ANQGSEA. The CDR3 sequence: CSVFGGAYGYGHTF. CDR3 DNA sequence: TGCAGCGTTTTTGGGGGGGCTTATGGCTATGGCCACACCTTC.

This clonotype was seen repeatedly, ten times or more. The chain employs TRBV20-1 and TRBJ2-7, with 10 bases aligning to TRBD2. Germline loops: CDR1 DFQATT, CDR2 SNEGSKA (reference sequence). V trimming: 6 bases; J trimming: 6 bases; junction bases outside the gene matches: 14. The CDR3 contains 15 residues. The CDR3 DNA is TGCAGTGCCTCAATCAGGCTAGCGGGAGCGGTCGAGCAGTACTTC. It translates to CSASIRLAGAVEQYF.

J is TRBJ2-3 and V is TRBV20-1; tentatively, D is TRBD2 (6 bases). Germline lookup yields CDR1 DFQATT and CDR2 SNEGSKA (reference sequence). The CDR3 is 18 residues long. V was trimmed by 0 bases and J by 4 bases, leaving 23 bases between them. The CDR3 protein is CSARDWAGKGGRPDTQYF. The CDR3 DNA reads TGCAGTGCTAGAGATTGGGCGGGGAAGGGCGGGCGCCCAGATACGCAGTATTTT.

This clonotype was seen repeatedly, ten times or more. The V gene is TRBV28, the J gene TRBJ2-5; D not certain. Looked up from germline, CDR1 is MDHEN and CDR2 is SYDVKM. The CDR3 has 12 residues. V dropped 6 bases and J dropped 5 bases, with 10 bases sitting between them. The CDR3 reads CASSPRRETQYF. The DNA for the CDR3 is TGTGCCAGCAGCCCAAGGCGGGAGACCCAGTACTTC.

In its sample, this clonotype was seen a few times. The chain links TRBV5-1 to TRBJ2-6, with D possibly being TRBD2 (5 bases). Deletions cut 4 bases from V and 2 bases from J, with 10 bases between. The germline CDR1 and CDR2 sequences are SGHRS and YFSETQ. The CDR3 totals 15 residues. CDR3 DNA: TGCGCCAGCAGCGCCCCCGGGGCTGGGGCCAACGTCCTGACTTTC. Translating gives CASSAPGAGANVLTF.

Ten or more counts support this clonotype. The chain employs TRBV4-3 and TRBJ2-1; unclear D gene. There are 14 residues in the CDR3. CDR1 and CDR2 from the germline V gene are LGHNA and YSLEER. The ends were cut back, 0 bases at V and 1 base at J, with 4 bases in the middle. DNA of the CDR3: TGCGCCAGCAGCCAAGACGGGTCCTACAATGAGCAGTTCTTC. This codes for CASSQDGSYNEQFF.

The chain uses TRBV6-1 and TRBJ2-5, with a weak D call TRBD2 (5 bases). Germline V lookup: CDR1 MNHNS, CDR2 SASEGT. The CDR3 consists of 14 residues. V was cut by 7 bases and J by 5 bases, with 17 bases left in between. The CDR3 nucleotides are TGTGCCAGCATTCGGACTCGTGGTGTGGAGACCCAGTACTTC. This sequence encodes CASIRTRGVETQYF.

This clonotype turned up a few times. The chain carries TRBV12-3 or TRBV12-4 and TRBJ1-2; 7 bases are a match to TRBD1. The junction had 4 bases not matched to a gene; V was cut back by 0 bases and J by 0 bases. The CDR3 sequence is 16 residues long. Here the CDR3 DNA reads TGTGCCAGCAGTTTAGCCGGGACAGTTACTAACTATGGCTACACCTTC. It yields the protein CASSLAGTVTNYGYTF.

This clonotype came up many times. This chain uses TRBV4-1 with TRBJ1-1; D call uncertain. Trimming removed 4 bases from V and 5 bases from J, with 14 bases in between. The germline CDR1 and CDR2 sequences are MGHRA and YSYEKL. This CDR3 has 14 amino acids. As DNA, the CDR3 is TGCGCCAGCAGCCCTATGATTATGGGAACTGAAGCTTTCTTT. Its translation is CASSPMIMGTEAFF.

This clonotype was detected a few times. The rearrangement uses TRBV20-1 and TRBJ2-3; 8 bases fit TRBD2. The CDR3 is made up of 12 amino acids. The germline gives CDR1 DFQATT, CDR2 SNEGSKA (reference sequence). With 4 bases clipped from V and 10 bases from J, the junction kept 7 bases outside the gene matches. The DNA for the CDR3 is TGCAGTGCTACTCTAGGACTAGCTCCGCAGTATTTT. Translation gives CSATLGLAPQYF.

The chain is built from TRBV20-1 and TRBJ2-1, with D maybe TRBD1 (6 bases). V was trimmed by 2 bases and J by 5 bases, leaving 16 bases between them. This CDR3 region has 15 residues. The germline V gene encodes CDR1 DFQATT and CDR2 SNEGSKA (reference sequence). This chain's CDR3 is CSARPWSQGNNEQFF. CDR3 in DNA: TGCAGTGCTAGACCCTGGTCTCAGGGGAACAATGAGCAGTTCTTC.

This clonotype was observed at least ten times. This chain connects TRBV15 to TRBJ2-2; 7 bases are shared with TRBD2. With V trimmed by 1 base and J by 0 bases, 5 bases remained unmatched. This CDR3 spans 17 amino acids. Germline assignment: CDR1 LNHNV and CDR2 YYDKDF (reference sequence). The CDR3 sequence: CATSRAPTSTNTGELFF. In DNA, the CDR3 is TGTGCCACCAGCAGAGCGCCGACTAGCACGAACACCGGGGAGCTGTTTTTT.

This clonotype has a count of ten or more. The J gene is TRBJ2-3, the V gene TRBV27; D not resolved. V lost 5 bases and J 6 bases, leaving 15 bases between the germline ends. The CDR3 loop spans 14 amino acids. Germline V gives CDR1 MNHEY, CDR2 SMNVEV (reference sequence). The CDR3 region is CASSPARFADTQYF. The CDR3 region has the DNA TGTGCCAGCAGTCCCGCCCGTTTTGCGGATACGCAGTATTTT.

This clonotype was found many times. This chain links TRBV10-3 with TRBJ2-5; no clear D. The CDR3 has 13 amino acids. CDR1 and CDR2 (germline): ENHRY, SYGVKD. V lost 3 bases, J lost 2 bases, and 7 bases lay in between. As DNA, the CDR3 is TGTGCCATCAGTGATGTGGAGCAAGAGACCCAGTACTTC. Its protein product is CAISDVEQETQYF.